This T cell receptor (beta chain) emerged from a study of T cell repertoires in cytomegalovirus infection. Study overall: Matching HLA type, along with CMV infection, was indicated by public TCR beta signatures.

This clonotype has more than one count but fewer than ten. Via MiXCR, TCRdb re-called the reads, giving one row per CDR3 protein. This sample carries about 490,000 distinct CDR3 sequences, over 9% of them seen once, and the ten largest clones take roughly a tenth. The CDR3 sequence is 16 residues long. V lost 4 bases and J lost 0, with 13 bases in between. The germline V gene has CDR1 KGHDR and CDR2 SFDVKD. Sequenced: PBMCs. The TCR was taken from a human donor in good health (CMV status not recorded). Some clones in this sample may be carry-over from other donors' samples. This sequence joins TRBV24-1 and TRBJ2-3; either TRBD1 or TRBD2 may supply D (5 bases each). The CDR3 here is CATSDPGTPSTDTQYF. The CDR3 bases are TGTGCCACCAGTGACCCGGGGACGCCTAGCACAGATACGCAGTATTTT.